Sequencing of this TCR beta chain was carried out in a study of T cells after yellow fever vaccination. This clonotype has only a few counts. TCRdb re-derived calls from the 5' RACE reads in MiXCR, one entry per CDR3 protein. The table includes roughly 85,000 distinct CDR3 sequences, less than 15% detected once. General study findings and limits: A secondary response was less intense yet reached its peak sooner, at day 5 versus 15. Only a minor proportion of clonotypes was detected across both CD4 and CD8 compartments.

Germline loops: CDR1 MNHEY, CDR2 SVGAGI. This CDR3 is built from 12 residues. V was trimmed by 6 bases and J by 7 bases, leaving 12 bases between them. The clonotype originates from a man younger than 35 who received the YFV17D yellow fever vaccine. Sequences were derived from CD8+ T cells not binding an NS4B(214-222) dextramer, sorted from PBMCs, sampled around 3 weeks after the first yellow fever vaccination. The genes are TRBV6-5 and TRBJ1-1; D is perhaps TRBD1 (6 bases). In DNA form, the CDR3 reads TGTGCCAGCAGCCAGGACAGATTTGAAGCTTTCTTT. Encoded protein: CASSQDRFEAFF.